This section outlines one T cell receptor beta chain sequence together with its context. Its antigen is not known. This sample is part of a study of cytomegalovirus exposure and HLA in healthy donors. Primers for the PCR totalled 60 Vbeta and 13 Jbeta. As originally analysed: Unique TCR beta chains totaled some 88 million in a later count, with 8.5 million to 12 million of them shared. Assay: immunoSEQ multiplex PCR; the TCRdb copy retains only in-frame clones and omits some. That table is the source of V, J and clone size, and D and trimming were worked out from the DNA. In the table there are over 110,000 clones, 70% to 80% of which are singletons. The study, taken as a whole, reports: Specificity for CMV antigens was confirmed in vitro for a few of the CMV-associated chains. A link between a missense DCLRE1C variant and TCR beta V- and J-gene trimming emerged from a later analysis. In an earlier analysis, in fewer than 700 donors, most V segments appeared productive either ~90% or ~30% of the time.

V lost 0 bases, J lost 4 bases, and 7 bases lay in between. Germline CDR1 is SGHVS and CDR2 is FQNEAQ. This CDR3 has 14 residues. This receptor was identified in a woman between 50 and 59 years old in good health and CMV-seropositive. The genes are TRBV7-8 and TRBJ2-1, with D hard to call. The sample comprised PBMCs. The CDR3 sequence is CASSLAQNYNEQFF. The DNA for the CDR3 is TGTGCCAGCAGCTTAGCGCAGAATTACAATGAGCAGTTCTTC.